This T cell receptor beta chain was sequenced in a study of T cell responses to AZD1222 COVID-19 vaccine. Overall study results and limits: Recipients of two AZD1222 doses showed rising Spike-specific TCR breadth and depth. At study baseline, merely several AZD1222 recipients were seropositive. Mapped onto spike, vaccine-associated CD4 TCRs spanned it and were dominant at 160-218 and 743-854.

As concerns this clone: Its antigen is unknown.

CDR3 length: 13 residues. The germline V gene encodes CDR1 MNHNS and CDR2 SASEGT. Trimming shortened V by 6 bases and J by 1 base, and 7 bases separated the two germline ends. Assay used: immunoSEQ multiplex PCR; TCRdb lists only in-frame clones, some missing. This sample yields under 140,000 clones, of which roughly 92% are seen a single time; approximately 8% belongs to the top ten. The genes are TRBV6-1 and TRBJ1-3; no reliable D call. Sample: peripheral blood, taken on day 0 of AZD1222 vaccination. The origin of this receptor is an adult in good health. Written as DNA, the CDR3 is TGTGCCAGCAGCATCTCTTCTGGAAACACCATATATTTT. It is translated as CASSISSGNTIYF.